Included here is one T cell receptor beta chain sequence, with context. This sample stems from a study of brain T cells in children with intractable seizures. Libraries were prepared by immunoSEQ multiplex PCR; TCRdb keeps only in-frame clonotypes and omits some of them. In the table there are around 100,000 clones, 90% to 95% of which are singletons. This CDR3 region has 13 residues. Germline CDR1 is MGHDK and CDR2 is SYGVNS. Trimming removed 8 bases at V and 0 bases at J, with 10 bases between. This receptor was identified in a boy under three years old with hemimegalencephaly and intractable seizures. The sequences come from peripheral blood, collected at surgery. The gene calls are TRBV25-1 and TRBJ2-5; D is uncertain. The CDR3 DNA sequence: TGTGCCAGCCGTTTAGGTTACCAAGAGACCCAGTACTTC. Translated, it gives CASRLGYQETQYF.